The rows below give T cell receptor beta chains drawn from one sample of a study of cytomegalovirus exposure and HLA in healthy donors. Libraries were prepared by immunoSEQ multiplex PCR; TCRdb keeps only in-frame clonotypes and omits some of them. The table lists about 63,000 clones, roughly 90% of them singletons. The sequenced material came from PBMCs. The receptors derive from a young woman in good health and CMV-seronegative. The conserved cysteine and the conserved F or W are not part of the CDR3 here. Not all rows give a size; the values are once, few, many and, for expanded clones, a class.

j_call clone_size v_call cdr3_aa
TRBJ2-1 NA TRBV20-1 SASRVDEQF
TRBJ2-7 NA TRBV11-3 ASSFGQGDTYEQY
TRBJ1-1 NA TRBV5-1 ASSSGAGPMNTEAF
TRBJ2-6 NA TRBV29-1 SVDTGTGANVLT
TRBJ2-5 NA TRBV7-7 ASSLGGTSGGETQY
TRBJ1-1 NA TRBV10-1 ASSGRTGREGTEAF
TRBJ2-7 NA TRBV10-3 AIRPGQGSGEQY
TRBJ2-1 NA TRBV5-1 ASSGLTTHNEQF
TRBJ2-2 NA TRBV5-5 ASSFIDTGELF
TRBJ2-7 once TRBV10-3 AISLADRGSHEQY
TRBJ2-7 NA TRBV5-6 ASSLLGLGYEQY
TRBJ2-5 NA TRBV2 ASDIQGQETQY
TRBJ1-3 NA TRBV10-3 ATAGRSGNTIY
TRBJ1-2 NA TRBV7-2 ASSSVGFAGSYT
TRBJ2-2 NA TRBV5-5 ASSLGTSGANTGELF
TRBJ2-1 NA TRBV11-2 ASNSLGDNEQF
TRBJ1-1 NA TRBV2 ASTVAGGGTEAF
TRBJ2-7 NA TRBV5-6 ASSRSGTASEQY
TRBJ2-2 NA TRBV27 ASSETGGSATGELF
TRBJ2-1 NA TRBV7-2 ASSFGGTSGNNEQF
TRBJ2-1 NA TRBV6-5 ASSYSGSLYNEQF
TRBJ2-1 NA TRBV9 ASSEVLAGNNEQF
TRBJ2-1 NA TRBV28 ASSLTRSSYNEQF
TRBJ1-1 NA TRBV6-5 ASSYTFDRVGTEAF
TRBJ2-1 NA TRBV7-2 ASSLAPGYPQNEQF